This paragraph covers one T cell receptor (beta chain) sequence. Its antigen is currently unknown. This sample was taken from a study of cytomegalovirus exposure and HLA in healthy donors. Trimming stripped 4 bases from V and 0 bases from J, with 8 bases between. Germline CDR1 and CDR2: MNHNS and SASEGT. The CDR3 covers 14 residues. The table came from immunoSEQ multiplex PCR; TCRdb's copy has only in-frame clones and leaves some out. The data show around 160,000 clones, around nine tenths seen once. From the approximately 120-subject validation cohort, which was separate from the roughly 690-subject first cohort, the donors were drawn. Whole-study findings and limits: The CMV antigen specificity of a few CMV-associated chains was confirmed through in vitro analysis. There were 150 to 200 TCR beta chains listed as cytomegalovirus-associated.

This receptor was identified in a man aged 18-30 years in good health and CMV-seronegative. Specimen: PBMCs. The V and J genes are TRBV6-1 and TRBJ2-3, with D possibly being TRBD2 (5 bases). Here the CDR3 DNA reads TGTGCCAGCAGTGCGGCGGGTAGCACAGATACGCAGTATTTT. This encodes CASSAAGSTDTQYF.